This T cell receptor beta chain was captured by sequencing in a study of blood T cell repertoires in COVID-19. Study background: The United States, Italy and Spain supplied acute and convalescent COVID-19 samples. T cells, B-cell-depleted T cells, or PBMCs supplied cDNA or gDNA.

The repertoire was sequenced with immunoSEQ multiplex PCR; TCRdb's copy has only in-frame clones and lacks some. The table includes some 9,900 clones, roughly nine tenths detected once. Between the trimmed V and J ends, which lost 2 bases and 2 bases, there was a span of 9 bases. Germline V gives CDR1 SGHAT, CDR2 FQNNGV. CDR3 length: 14 residues. The sequence came from a human donor in a cohort sampled during active COVID-19. The sequencing input was peripheral blood. The chain is built from TRBV11-2 and TRBJ1-2; D gene uncertain. The CDR3 DNA follows: TGTGCCAGCAGCTTAATACGGAGAAACTATGGCTACACCTTC. This encodes CASSLIRRNYGYTF.